This T cell receptor (beta chain) emerged from a study of OX40 agonist ivuxolimab in advanced cancers. Profiling relied on immunoSEQ multiplex PCR, and the TCRdb table lists in-frame clones only, not all of them. The sample contains about 45,000 clones, 70% to 90% of which appear only once. The V end was cut by 6 bases, the J end by 9 bases, with 15 bases between. CDR3 length: 13 amino acids. CDR1 is WSHSY and CDR2 is SAAADI in the germline V gene. The TCR sequence derives from an adult with an advanced solid tumor such as melanoma, head and neck, liver or kidney cancer. The sample was CD4+ or CD8+ T cells sorted from blood, taken in a trial of the OX40 agonist ivuxolimab. The V call is TRBV10-2, the J call TRBJ2-1; D is perhaps TRBD2 (7 bases). DNA for the CDR3: TGCGCCAGCAGAGTCACGGGGGGCGGTGAGCAGTTCTTC. Amino acids: CASRVTGGGEQFF.